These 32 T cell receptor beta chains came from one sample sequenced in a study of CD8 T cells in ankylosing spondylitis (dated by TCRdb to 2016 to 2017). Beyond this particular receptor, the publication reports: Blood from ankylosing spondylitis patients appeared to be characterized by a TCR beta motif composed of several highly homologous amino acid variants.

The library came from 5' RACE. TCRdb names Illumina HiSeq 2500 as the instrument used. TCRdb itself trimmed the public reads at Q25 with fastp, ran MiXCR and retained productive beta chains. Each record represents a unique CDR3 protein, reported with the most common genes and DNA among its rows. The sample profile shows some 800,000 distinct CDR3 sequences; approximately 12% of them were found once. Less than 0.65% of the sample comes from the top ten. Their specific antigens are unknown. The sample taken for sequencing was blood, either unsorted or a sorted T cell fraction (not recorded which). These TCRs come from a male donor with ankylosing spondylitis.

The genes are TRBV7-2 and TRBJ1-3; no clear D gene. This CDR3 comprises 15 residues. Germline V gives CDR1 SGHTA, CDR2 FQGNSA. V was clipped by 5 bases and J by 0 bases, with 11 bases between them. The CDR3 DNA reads TGTGCCAGCAGCCAGAGCCTTATCTCTGGAAACACCATATATTTT. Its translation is CASSQSLISGNTIYF.

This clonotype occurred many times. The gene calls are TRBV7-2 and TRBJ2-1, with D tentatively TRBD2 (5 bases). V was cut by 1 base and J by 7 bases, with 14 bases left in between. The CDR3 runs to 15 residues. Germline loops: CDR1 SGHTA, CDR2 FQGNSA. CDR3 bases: TGTGCCAGCAGCTTAGATCGGGGTGGATGGAATGAGCAGTTCTTC. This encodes CASSLDRGGWNEQFF.

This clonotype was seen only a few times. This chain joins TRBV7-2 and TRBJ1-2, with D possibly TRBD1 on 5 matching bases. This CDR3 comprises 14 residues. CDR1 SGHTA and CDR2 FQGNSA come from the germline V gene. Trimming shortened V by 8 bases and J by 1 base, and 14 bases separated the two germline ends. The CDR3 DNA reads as TGTGCCAGCGGCATCGGGGGACTTAACTATGGCTACACCTTC. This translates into CASGIGGLNYGYTF.

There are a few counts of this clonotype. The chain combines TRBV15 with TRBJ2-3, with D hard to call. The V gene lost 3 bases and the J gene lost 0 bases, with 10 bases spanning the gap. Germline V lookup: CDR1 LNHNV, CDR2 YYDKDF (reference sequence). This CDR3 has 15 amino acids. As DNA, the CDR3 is TGTGCCACCAGCAGGGGTGCGGTTAGCACAGATACGCAGTATTTT. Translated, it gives CATSRGAVSTDTQYF. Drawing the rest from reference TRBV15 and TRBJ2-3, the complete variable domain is DAMVIQNPRYQVTQFGKPVTLSCSQTLNHNVMYWYQQKSSQAPKLLFHYYDKDFNNEADTPDNFQSRRPNTSFCFLDIRSPGLGDTAMYLCATSRGAVSTDTQYFGPGTRLTVL.

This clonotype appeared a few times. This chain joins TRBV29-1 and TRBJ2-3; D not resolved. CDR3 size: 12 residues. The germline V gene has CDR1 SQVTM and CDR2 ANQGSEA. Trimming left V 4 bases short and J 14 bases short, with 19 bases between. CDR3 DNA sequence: TGCAGCGTTGTCGGTTCACCGGACGAAGGGTATTTT. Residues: CSVVGSPDEGYF.

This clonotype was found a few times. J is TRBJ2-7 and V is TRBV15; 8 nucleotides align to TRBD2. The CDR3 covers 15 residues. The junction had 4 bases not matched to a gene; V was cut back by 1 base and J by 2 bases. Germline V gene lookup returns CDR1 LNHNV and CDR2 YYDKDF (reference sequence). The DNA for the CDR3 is TGTGCCACCAGCAGAGGCCCGGGGGGGACCTACGAGCAGTACTTC. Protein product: CATSRGPGGTYEQYF. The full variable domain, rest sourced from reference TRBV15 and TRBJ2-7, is DAMVIQNPRYQVTQFGKPVTLSCSQTLNHNVMYWYQQKSSQAPKLLFHYYDKDFNNEADTPDNFQSRRPNTSFCFLDIRSPGLGDTAMYLCATSRGPGGTYEQYFGPGTRLTVT.

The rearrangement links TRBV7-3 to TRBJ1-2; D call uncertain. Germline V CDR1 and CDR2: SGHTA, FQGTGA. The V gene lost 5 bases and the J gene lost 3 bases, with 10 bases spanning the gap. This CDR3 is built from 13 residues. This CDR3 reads CASSQSTDYGYTF. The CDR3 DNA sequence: TGTGCCAGCAGCCAAAGCACGGACTATGGCTACACCTTC.

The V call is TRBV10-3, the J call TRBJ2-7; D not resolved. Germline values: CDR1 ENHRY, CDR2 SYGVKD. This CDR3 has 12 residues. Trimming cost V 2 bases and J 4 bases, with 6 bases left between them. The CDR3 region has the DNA TGTGCCATCAGTGAGCGCACATACGAGCAGTACTTC. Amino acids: CAISERTYEQYF.

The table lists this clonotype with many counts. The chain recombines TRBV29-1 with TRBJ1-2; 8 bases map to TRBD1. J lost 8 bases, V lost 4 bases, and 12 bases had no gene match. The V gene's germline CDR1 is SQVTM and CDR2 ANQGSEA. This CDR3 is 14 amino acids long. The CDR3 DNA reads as TGCAGCGTTGCCAGGGGGCATCCAACCGAGGGCTACACCTTC. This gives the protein CSVARGHPTEGYTF.

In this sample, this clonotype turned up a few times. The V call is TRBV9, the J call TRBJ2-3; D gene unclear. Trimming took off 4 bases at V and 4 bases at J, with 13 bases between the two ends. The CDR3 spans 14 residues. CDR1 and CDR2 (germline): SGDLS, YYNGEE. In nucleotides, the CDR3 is TGTGCCAGCAGCTTCGACCCCAGTCCAGATACGCAGTATTTT. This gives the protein CASSFDPSPDTQYF. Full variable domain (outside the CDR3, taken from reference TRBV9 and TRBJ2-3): DSGVTQTPKHLITATGQRVTLRCSPRSGDLSVYWYQQSLDQGLQFLIQYYNGEERAKGNILERFSAQQFPDLHSELNLSSLELGDSALYFCASSFDPSPDTQYFGPGTRLTVL.

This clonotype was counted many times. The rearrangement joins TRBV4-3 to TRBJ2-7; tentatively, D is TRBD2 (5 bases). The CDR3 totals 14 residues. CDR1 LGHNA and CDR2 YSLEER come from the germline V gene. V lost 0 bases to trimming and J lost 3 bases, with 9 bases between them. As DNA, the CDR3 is TGCGCCAGCAGCCAAGATGGGAGAGGCTACGAGCAGTACTTC. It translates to CASSQDGRGYEQYF.

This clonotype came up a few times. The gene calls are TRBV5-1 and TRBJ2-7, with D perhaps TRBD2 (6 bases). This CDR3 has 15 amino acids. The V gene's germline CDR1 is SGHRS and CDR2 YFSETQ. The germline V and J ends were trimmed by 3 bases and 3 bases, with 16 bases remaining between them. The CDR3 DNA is TGCGCCAGCAGCTGGGGAGGTAACTACCGCTACGAGCAGTACTTC. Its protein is CASSWGGNYRYEQYF.

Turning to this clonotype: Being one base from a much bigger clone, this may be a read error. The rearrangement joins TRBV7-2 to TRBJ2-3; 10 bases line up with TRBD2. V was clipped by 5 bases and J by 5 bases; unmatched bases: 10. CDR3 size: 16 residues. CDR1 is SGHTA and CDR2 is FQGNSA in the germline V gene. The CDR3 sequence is CASSRMTSGSGDTQYF. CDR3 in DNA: TGTGCCAGCAGCCGAATGACTAGCGGGTCGGGAGATACGCAGTATTTT.

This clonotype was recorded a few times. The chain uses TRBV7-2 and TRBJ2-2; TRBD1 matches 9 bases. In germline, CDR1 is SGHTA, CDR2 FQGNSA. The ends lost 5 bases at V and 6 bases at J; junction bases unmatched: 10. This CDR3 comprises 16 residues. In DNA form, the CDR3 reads TGTGCCAGCAGCGGCCGGACAGGGGTCAAGGCCGGGGAGCTGTTTTTT. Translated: CASSGRTGVKAGELFF.

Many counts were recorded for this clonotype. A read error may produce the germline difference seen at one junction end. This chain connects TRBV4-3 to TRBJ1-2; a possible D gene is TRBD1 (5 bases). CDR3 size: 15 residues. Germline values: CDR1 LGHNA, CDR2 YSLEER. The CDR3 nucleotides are TGCGCCAGCAGGCAAGAGGGGCACCAAGGGTATGGCTACACCTTC. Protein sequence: CASRQEGHQGYGYTF.

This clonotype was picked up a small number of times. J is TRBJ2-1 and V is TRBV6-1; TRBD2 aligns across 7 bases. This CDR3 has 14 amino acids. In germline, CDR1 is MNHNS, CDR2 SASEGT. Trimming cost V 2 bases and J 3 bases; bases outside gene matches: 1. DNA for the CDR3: TGTGCCAGCAGTGAACCTAGCGGCTACAATGAGCAGTTCTTC. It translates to CASSEPSGYNEQFF.

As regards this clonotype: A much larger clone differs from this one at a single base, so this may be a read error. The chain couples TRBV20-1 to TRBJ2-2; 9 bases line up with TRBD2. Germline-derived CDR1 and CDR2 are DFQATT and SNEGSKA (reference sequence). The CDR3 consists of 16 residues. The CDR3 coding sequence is TGCTGTGCTAGAGATAACGCGGGAGGGTCCACCGGGGAGCTGTTTTTT. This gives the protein CCARDNAGGSTGELFF.

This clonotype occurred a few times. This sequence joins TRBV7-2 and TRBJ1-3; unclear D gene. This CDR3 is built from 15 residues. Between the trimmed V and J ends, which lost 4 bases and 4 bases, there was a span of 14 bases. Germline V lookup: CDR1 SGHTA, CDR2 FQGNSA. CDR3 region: CASSSYKEAGNTIYF. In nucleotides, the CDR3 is TGTGCCAGCAGCTCTTACAAGGAGGCCGGAAACACCATATATTTT.

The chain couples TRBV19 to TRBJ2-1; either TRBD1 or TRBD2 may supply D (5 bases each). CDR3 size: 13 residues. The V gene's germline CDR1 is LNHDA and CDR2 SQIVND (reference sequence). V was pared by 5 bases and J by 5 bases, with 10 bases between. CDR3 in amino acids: CASSGDGNNEQFF. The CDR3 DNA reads TGTGCCAGTAGTGGGGACGGTAACAATGAGCAGTTCTTC.

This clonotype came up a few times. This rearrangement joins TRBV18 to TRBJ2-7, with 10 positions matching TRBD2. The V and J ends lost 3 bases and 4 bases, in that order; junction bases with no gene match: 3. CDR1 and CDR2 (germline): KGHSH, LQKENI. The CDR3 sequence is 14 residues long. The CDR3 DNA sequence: TGTGCCAGCTCACCCACTAGCGGGGAGTACGAGCAGTACTTC. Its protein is CASSPTSGEYEQYF. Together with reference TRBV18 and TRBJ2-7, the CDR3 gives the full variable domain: NAGVMQNPRHLVRRRGQEARLRCSPMKGHSHVYWYRQLPEEGLKFMVYLQKENIIDESGMPKERFSAEFPKEGPSILRIQQVVRGDSAAYFCASSPTSGEYEQYFGPGTRLTVT.

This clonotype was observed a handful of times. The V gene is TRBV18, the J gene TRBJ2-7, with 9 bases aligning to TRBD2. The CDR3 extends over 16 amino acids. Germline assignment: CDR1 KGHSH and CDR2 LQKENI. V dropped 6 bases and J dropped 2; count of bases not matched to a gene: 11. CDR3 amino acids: CASSPERLAVTYEQYF. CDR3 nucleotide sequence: TGTGCCAGCTCGCCCGAACGACTAGCGGTTACCTACGAGCAGTACTTC.

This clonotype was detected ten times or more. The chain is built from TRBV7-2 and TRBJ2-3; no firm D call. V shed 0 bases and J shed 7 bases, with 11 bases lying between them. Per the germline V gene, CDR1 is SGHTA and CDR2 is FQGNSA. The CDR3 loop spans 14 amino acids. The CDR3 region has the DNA TGTGCCAGCAGCTTAGCCGGTCCAGATCATACGCAGTATTTT. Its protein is CASSLAGPDHTQYF. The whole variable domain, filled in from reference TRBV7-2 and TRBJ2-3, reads GAGVSQSPSNKVTEKGKDVELRCDPISGHTALYWYRQSLGQGLEFLIYFQGNSAPDKSGLPSDRFSAERTGGSVSTLTIQRTQQEDSAVYLCASSLAGPDHTQYFGPGTRLTVL.

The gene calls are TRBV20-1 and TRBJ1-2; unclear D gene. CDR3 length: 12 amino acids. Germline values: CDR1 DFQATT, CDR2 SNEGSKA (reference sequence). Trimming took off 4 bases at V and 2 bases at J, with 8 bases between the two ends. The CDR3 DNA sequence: TGCAGTGCTAAAGGGCCCAACTATGGCTACACCTTC. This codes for CSAKGPNYGYTF.

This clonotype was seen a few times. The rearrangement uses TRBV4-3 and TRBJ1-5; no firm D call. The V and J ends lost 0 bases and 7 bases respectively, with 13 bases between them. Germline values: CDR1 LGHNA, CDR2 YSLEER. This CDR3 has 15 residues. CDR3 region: CASSQDKRGSQPQHF. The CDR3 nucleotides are TGCGCCAGCAGCCAAGATAAGAGAGGGAGCCAGCCCCAGCATTTT.

Written as DNA, the CDR3 is TGTGCCAGCAGTTTAGAGTCAGGGGGGTCTGGAAAACTGTTTTTT. Translation: CASSLESGGSGKLFF. The chain joins TRBV12-3 or TRBV12-4 to TRBJ1-4; TRBD1 matches at 7 bases. The CDR3 runs to 15 residues. V lost 1 base and J lost 10; bases outside the gene matches: 9.

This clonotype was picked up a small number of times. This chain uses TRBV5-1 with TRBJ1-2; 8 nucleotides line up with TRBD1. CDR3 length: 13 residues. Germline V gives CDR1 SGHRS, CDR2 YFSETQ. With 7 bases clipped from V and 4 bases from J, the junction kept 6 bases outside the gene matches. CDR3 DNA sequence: TGCGCCAGCGGAACCGGGACAGGCTATGGCTACACCTTC. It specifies CASGTGTGYGYTF.

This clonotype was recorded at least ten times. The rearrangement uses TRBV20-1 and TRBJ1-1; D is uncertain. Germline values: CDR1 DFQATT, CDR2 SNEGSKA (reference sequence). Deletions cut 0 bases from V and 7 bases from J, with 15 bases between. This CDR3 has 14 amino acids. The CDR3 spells CSARERAVGFEAFF. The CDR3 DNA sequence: TGCAGTGCTAGAGAACGAGCGGTGGGTTTTGAAGCTTTCTTT.

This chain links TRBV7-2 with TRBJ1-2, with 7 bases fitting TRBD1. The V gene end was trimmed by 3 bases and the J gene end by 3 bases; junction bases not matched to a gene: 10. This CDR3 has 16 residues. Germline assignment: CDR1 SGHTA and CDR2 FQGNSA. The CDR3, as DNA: TGTGCCAGCAGCTTGGGCCTAACAGGGGTTCACTATGGCTACACCTTC. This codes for CASSLGLTGVHYGYTF.

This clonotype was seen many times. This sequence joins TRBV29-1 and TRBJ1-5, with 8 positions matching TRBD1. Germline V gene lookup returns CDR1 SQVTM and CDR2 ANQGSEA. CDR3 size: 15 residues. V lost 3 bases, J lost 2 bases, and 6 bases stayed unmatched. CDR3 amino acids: CSVETTGVGNQPQHF. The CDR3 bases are TGCAGCGTTGAGACGACAGGGGTTGGCAATCAGCCCCAGCATTTT.

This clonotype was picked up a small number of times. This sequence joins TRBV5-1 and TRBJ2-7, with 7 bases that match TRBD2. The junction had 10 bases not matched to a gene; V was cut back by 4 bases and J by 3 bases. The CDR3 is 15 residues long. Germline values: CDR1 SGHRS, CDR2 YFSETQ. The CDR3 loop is CASSGGSGGFYEQYF. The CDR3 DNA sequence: TGCGCCAGCAGCGGAGGCTCGGGGGGATTCTACGAGCAGTACTTC.

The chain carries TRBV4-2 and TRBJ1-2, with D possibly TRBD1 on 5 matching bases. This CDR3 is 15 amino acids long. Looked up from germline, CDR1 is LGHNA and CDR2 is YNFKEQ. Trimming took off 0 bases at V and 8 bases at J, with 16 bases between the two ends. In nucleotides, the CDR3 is TGTGCCAGCAGCCAAGAGGCAGGGAGGGGTGACGGCTACACCTTC. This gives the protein CASSQEAGRGDGYTF.

CDR3 in DNA: TGTGCCAGCTCACCCGTGACAGGGGGGTCTGGGGCCAACGTCCTGACTTTC. Its protein is CASSPVTGGSGANVLTF. V and J are TRBV18 and TRBJ2-6; 9 positions agree with TRBD1. The CDR3 consists of 17 residues. Germline assignment: CDR1 KGHSH and CDR2 LQKENI. Losses at the gene ends were 3 bases for V and 1 base for J; bases not matched to a gene: 4.